A selection of T cell receptor beta chains follows, all from one sample in a study of blood T cell repertoires in COVID-19. Method: immunoSEQ multiplex PCR; TCRdb's copy keeps in-frame clones and lacks some. The table lists fewer than 250,000 clones, 83% of them singletons. Sequencing input: peripheral blood. All receptors come from a human donor in a cohort sampled during active COVID-19. Each CDR3 is given with its conserved first and last residue. D genes are given only for firm matches. Size values are once, few and many counts, or a class for expanded clones, and some rows have none.

CDR3nt: TGTGCCACTCTATCCCAGGGGACTAACTATGGCTACACCTTC
CDR3aa: CATLSQGTNYGYTF
v_gene: TRBV6-4
j_gene: TRBJ1-2
abundance: -
d_gene: -

CDR3nt: TGTGCCAGCAGTTACTCGACCCGGCAGGGGGAGGGCTACACCTTC
CDR3aa: CASSYSTRQGEGYTF
v_gene: TRBV6-5
j_gene: TRBJ1-2
abundance: -
d_gene: TRBD1

CDR3nt: TGTGCCTGGAGTACCGGGACAGGGGGCAATGAGCAGTTCTTC
CDR3aa: CAWSTGTGGNEQFF
v_gene: TRBV30
j_gene: TRBJ2-1
abundance: -
d_gene: TRBD1

CDR3nt: TGTGCCAGCAGCAACCCGGGACTAGCGGGCTCAAATGAGCAGTTCTTC
CDR3aa: CASSNPGLAGSNEQFF
v_gene: TRBV7-9
j_gene: TRBJ2-1
abundance: medium-sized
d_gene: TRBD2

CDR3nt: TGTGCCAGCAGTTATGTCCTCCGGGACAGGGGTTCACCCCTCCACTTT
CDR3aa: CASSYVLRDRGSPLHF
v_gene: TRBV6-5
j_gene: TRBJ1-6
abundance: -
d_gene: TRBD1

CDR3nt: TGTGCTAGTTACAAAAGGGGACAGAACACTGAAGCTTTCTTT
CDR3aa: CASYKRGQNTEAFF
v_gene: TRBV12-5
j_gene: TRBJ1-1
abundance: -
d_gene: -

CDR3nt: TGTGCCAGCGTCCGGGACAGGAGTTCCTACAATGAGCAGTTCTTC
CDR3aa: CASVRDRSSYNEQFF
v_gene: TRBV27
j_gene: TRBJ2-1
abundance: -
d_gene: TRBD1

CDR3nt: TGTGCCAGTAGTAGGGGACAGGGCCTCGGAAGGAATAATTCACCCCTCCACTTT
CDR3aa: CASSRGQGLGRNNSPLHF
v_gene: TRBV19
j_gene: TRBJ1-6
abundance: -
d_gene: TRBD1

CDR3nt: TGTGCCTGGAGCGCGGGTTCTATAGCGGGGGGATGGAATGAGCAGTTCTTC
CDR3aa: CAWSAGSIAGGWNEQFF
v_gene: TRBV30
j_gene: TRBJ2-1
abundance: -
d_gene: TRBD2

CDR3nt: TGCAGCGCCCGGACTCATTACGAGCAGTACTTC
CDR3aa: CSARTHYEQYF
v_gene: TRBV29-1
j_gene: TRBJ2-7
abundance: -
d_gene: -

CDR3nt: TGTGCCAGCAGCTGGCGACGACCGGCTAGGTGGCAGCCCCAGCATTTT
CDR3aa: CASSWRRPARWQPQHF
v_gene: TRBV4-2
j_gene: TRBJ1-5
abundance: few
d_gene: -

CDR3nt: TGTGCCAGCAGCTTAGCGGGGGCGGGCGAGCAGTACTTC
CDR3aa: CASSLAGAGEQYF
v_gene: TRBV7-9
j_gene: TRBJ2-7
abundance: -
d_gene: -

CDR3nt: TGCGCCAGCAGCTTGACGGTTAGGACAGGGACGTCGTCTGGAAACACCATATATTTT
CDR3aa: CASSLTVRTGTSSGNTIYF
v_gene: TRBV5-1
j_gene: TRBJ1-3
abundance: many
d_gene: TRBD1

CDR3nt: TGTGCCAGCAGTTACTCGTCCGCGGGAACCTACGAGCAGTACTTC
CDR3aa: CASSYSSAGTYEQYF
v_gene: TRBV6-5
j_gene: TRBJ2-7
abundance: -
d_gene: -

CDR3nt: TGTGCCAGCAGCGTAGTTTCGGCGGGCGGGGGAGGCTACAATGAGCAGTTCTTC
CDR3aa: CASSVVSAGGGGYNEQFF
v_gene: TRBV9
j_gene: TRBJ2-1
abundance: -
d_gene: TRBD2

CDR3nt: TGTGCCAGCACCCTAAGGACAGGGGGCGTCTATGGCTACACCTTC
CDR3aa: CASTLRTGGVYGYTF
v_gene: TRBV5-4
j_gene: TRBJ1-2
abundance: -
d_gene: TRBD1

CDR3nt: TGTGCCAGCAGCCTCGGGTTGGTGTCTATGGACGAGCAGTACTTC
CDR3aa: CASSLGLVSMDEQYF
v_gene: TRBV7-3
j_gene: TRBJ2-7
abundance: -
d_gene: -

CDR3nt: TGCAGTGCTAGTGACAGGGGGTATAATGAGCAGTTCTTC
CDR3aa: CSASDRGYNEQFF
v_gene: TRBV20-1
j_gene: TRBJ2-1
abundance: -
d_gene: TRBD1

CDR3nt: TGCAGCGTTGCGGGGTTGAAGCGGGGGGGCTCCTACGAGCAGTACTTC
CDR3aa: CSVAGLKRGGSYEQYF
v_gene: TRBV29-1
j_gene: TRBJ2-7
abundance: -
d_gene: TRBD2

CDR3nt: TGTGCCAGCAGCCCACAGGGAACCTACGAGCAGTACTTC
CDR3aa: CASSPQGTYEQYF
v_gene: TRBV7-9
j_gene: TRBJ2-7
abundance: -
d_gene: -

CDR3nt: TGTGCCAGCAGACCCCTTTATGCGGGTACGCAGTATTTT
CDR3aa: CASRPLYAGTQYF
v_gene: TRBV6-5
j_gene: TRBJ2-3
abundance: -
d_gene: -

CDR3nt: TGTGCCAGCAGTTCCCTGACTAGCACAGATACGCAGTATTTT
CDR3aa: CASSSLTSTDTQYF
v_gene: TRBV28
j_gene: TRBJ2-3
abundance: -
d_gene: -

CDR3nt: TGTGCCAGCATGAGGCGGGAGGGGTACAATGAGCAGTTCTTC
CDR3aa: CASMRREGYNEQFF
v_gene: TRBV2
j_gene: TRBJ2-1
abundance: -
d_gene: TRBD2